The 3 T cell receptor beta chains presented below share a single source sample, sequenced in a study of T cell repertoires in cytomegalovirus infection. TCRdb re-analysed the reads in MiXCR, keeping a single row per CDR3 protein. The sample lists 560,000 or so distinct CDR3 sequences, approximately 17% occurring once. The sequenced material came from CD8+ T cells from PBMCs. All receptors derive from a human donor in good health (CMV status not recorded). Some clones in this sample may be carry-over from other donors' samples.

This chain connects TRBV4-1 to TRBJ2-1, with 15 bases identical to TRBD2. V shed 2 bases, J shed 9 bases, and the junction held 5 bases outside the gene matches. Germline V lookup: CDR1 MGHRA, CDR2 YSYEKL. The CDR3 covers 16 residues. The CDR3: CASSQPGLAGGTEQFF. CDR3 DNA: TGCGCCAGCAGCCAACCGGGACTAGCGGGAGGTACTGAGCAGTTCTTC.

The chain carries TRBV4-2 and TRBJ2-2; 7 nucleotides line up with TRBD2. The germline CDR1 and CDR2 sequences are LGHNA and YNFKEQ. CDR3 length: 15 amino acids. With 3 bases clipped from V and 1 base from J, the junction kept 2 bases outside the gene matches. In DNA, the CDR3 is TGTGCCAGCAGCCAGGAGCGGGGGAACACCGGGGAGCTGTTTTTT. This translates into CASSQERGNTGELFF.

This clonotype was observed many times. J is TRBJ1-1 and V is TRBV12-5; D not resolved. The CDR3 is 13 amino acids. Per germline, CDR1 LGHNT and CDR2 FRNRAP. Trimming shortened V by 4 bases and J by 10 bases, and 16 bases separated the two germline ends. In DNA, the CDR3 is TGTGCTAGTGGTTGGATAAGCGAGGCTGGAGCTTTCTTT. As protein: CASGWISEAGAFF. The whole variable domain, filled in from reference TRBV12-5 and TRBJ1-1, reads DARVTQTPRHKVTEMGQEVTMRCQPILGHNTVFWYRQTMMQGLELLAYFRNRAPLDDSGMPKDRFSAEMPDATLATLKIQPSEPRDSAVYFCASGWISEAGAFFGQGTRLTVV.